This TCR beta chain was sequenced in a study of blood T cell repertoires in COVID-19. Across the study: Italy, Spain and the United States were the sources of the convalescent and acute COVID-19 samples.

Here immunoSEQ multiplex PCR was the method, and the copy in TCRdb shows in-frame clones only, minus some. The data show some 230,000 clones, roughly nine tenths seen once. Trimming shortened V by 0 bases and J by 8 bases, and 14 bases separated the two germline ends. The CDR3 is 14 amino acids. Per germline, CDR1 SGHRS and CDR2 YFSETQ. Material: PBMCs or T cells enriched from blood (not recorded which). The sequence derives from a woman aged 18-35 years in a cohort exposed to, infected with or recovered from COVID-19 (not recorded which). The chain combines TRBV5-1 with TRBJ1-2; no firm D call. This CDR3 reads CASSLENQGGGYTF. DNA for the CDR3: TGCGCCAGCAGCTTGGAGAATCAAGGAGGAGGCTACACCTTC.